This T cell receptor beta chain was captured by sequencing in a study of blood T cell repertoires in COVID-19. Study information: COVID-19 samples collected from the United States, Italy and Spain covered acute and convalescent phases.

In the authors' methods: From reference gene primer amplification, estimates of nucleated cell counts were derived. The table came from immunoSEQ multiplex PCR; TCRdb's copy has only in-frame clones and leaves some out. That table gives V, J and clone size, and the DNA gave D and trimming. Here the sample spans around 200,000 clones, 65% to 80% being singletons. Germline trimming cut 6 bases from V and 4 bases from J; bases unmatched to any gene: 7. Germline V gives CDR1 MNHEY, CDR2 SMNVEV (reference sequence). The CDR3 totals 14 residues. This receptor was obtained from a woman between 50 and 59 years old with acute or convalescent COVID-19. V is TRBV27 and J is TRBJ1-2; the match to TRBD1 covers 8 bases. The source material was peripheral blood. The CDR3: CASSRQGAGYGYTF. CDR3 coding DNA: TGTGCCAGCAGCCGGCAGGGGGCAGGCTATGGCTACACCTTC.